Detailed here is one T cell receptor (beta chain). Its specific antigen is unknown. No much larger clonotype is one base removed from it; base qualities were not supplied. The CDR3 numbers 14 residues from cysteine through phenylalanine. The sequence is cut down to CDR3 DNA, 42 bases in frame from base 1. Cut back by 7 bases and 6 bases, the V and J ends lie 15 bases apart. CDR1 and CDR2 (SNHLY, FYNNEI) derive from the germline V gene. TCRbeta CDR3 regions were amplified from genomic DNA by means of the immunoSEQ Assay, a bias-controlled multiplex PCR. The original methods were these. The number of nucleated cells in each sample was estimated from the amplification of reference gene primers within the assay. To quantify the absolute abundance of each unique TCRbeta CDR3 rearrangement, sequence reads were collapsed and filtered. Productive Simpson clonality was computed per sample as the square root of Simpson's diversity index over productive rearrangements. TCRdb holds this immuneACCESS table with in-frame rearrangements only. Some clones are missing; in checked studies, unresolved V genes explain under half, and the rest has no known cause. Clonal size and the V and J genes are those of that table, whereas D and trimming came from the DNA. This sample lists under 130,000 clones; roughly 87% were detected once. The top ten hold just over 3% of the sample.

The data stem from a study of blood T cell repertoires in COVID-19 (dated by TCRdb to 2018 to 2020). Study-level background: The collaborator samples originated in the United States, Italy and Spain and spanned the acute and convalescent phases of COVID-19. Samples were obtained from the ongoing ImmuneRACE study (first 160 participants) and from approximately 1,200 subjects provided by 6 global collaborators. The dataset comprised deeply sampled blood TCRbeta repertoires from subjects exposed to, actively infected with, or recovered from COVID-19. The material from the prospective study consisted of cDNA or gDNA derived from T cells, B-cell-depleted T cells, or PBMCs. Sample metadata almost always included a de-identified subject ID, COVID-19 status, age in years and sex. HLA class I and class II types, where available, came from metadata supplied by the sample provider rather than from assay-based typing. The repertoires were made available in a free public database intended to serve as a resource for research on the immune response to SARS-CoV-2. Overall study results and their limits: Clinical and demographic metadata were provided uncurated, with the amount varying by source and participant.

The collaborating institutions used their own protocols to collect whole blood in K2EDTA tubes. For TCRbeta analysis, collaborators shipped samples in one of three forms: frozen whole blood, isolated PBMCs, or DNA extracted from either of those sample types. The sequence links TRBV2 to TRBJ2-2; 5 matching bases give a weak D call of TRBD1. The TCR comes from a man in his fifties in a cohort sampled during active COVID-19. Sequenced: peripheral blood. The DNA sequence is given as TGTGCCAGCACCCCGGTAAGGGGTCCCGGGGAGCTGTTTTTT. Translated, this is CASTPVRGPGELFF.